This TCR beta chain was recovered during a study of blood T cell repertoires in COVID-19. Study-level information: Samples of COVID-19 (acute and convalescent) were obtained from the United States, Italy and Spain. Nucleic acid was either cDNA or gDNA, and it came from T cells, B-cell-depleted T cells, or PBMCs.

In its sample, this clone was seen once. Original processing methods: Estimation of nucleated cell counts was performed using reference gene primer amplification. Produced via immunoSEQ multiplex PCR; TCRdb's table is partial and in-frame only. Clone size and V and J calls were adopted from that table, with D and trimming inferred from the DNA. Here the sample spans around 130,000 clones, 75% to 90% being singletons. The CDR3 loop spans 14 amino acids. The V gene lost 4 bases and the J gene lost 0 bases, with 9 bases spanning the gap. Per the germline V gene, CDR1 is LNHDA and CDR2 is SQIVND (reference sequence).

The material sequenced was peripheral blood. The TCR sequence derives from a man aged 45-60 years with active or convalescent COVID-19. The chain recombines TRBV19 with TRBJ2-5, with D unresolved. CDR3 nucleotide sequence: TGTGCCAGTAGTAGAAGTGAGAACCAAGAGACCCAGTACTTC. This translates into CASSRSENQETQYF.